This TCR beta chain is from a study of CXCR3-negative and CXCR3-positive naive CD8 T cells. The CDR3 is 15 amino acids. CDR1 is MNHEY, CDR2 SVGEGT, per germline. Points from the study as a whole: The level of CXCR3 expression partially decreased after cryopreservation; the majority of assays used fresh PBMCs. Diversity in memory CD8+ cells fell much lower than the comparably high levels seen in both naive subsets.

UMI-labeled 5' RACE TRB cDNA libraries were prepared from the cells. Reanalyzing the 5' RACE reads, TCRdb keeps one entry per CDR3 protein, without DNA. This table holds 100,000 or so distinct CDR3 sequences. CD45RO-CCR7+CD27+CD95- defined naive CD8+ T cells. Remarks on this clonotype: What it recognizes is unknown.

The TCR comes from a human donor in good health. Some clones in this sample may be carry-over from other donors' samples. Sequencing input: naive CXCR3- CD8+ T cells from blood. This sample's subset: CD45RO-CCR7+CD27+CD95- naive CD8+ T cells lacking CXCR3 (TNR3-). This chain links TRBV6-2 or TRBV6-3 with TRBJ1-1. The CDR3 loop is CASSLLGEGGTEAFF.